Following are 32 T cell receptor beta chains from one sample sequenced in a study of T cell repertoires in ileal Crohn's disease. The assay was immunoSEQ multiplex PCR, and TCRdb's table has in-frame clones only and misses some. The sample holds about 14,000 clones; approximately 63% are singletons and the top ten take almost 6%. Sequencing input: ileal tissue. Receptors were obtained from an adult with Crohn's disease.

The V and J genes are TRBV27 and TRBJ1-1; possibly TRBD1 for D (6 bases). V was trimmed by 5 bases and J by 6 bases, leaving 13 bases between them. The CDR3 totals 13 residues. CDR1 and CDR2 (germline): MNHEY, SMNVEV (reference sequence). CDR3 sequence (DNA): TGTGCCAGCAGTCTCCGGGACAAGGCTGAAGCTTTCTTT. This sequence encodes CASSLRDKAEAFF.

The chain combines TRBV7-9 with TRBJ2-3, with D uncertain. Per germline, CDR1 SEHNR and CDR2 FQNEAQ (reference sequence). The CDR3 totals 16 residues. V was clipped by 1 base and J by 3 bases, with 14 bases between them. The CDR3 protein is CASSLGVGRRTDTQYF. CDR3 nucleotide sequence: TGTGCCAGCAGCTTAGGTGTGGGCCGAAGAACAGATACGCAGTATTTT.

V gene TRBV10-1 combines with J gene TRBJ2-3, with TRBD1 as a possible D gene (5 bases). The germline V and J ends were trimmed by 0 bases and 2 bases, with 12 bases remaining between them. The length of the CDR3 is 16 residues. Germline CDR1 and CDR2: WNHNN and SYGVQD (reference sequence). CDR3 sequence (DNA): TGCGCCAGCAGTGAGTCATGGCAGGGATCCACAGATACGCAGTATTTT. Residues: CASSESWQGSTDTQYF.

The rearrangement links TRBV6-1 to TRBJ2-7; 7 nucleotides align to TRBD2. The V gene end was trimmed by 6 bases and the J gene end by 2 bases; junction bases not matched to a gene: 7. CDR3 size: 14 residues. The V gene's germline CDR1 is MNHNS and CDR2 SASEGT. CDR3 sequence: CASRIPGGTYEQYF. In DNA form, the CDR3 reads TGTGCCAGCAGGATCCCCGGGGGGACCTACGAGCAGTACTTC.

The chain uses TRBV6-5 and TRBJ1-6; no firm D call. The CDR3 sequence is 15 residues long. The V gene lost 5 bases and the J gene lost 4 bases, with 12 bases spanning the gap. Germline V gene sequence: CDR1 MNHEY, CDR2 SVGAGI. In DNA, the CDR3 is TGTGCCAGCAGTCCCCTTCAGTCTTATAATTCACCCCTCCACTTT. This codes for CASSPLQSYNSPLHF.

The V call is TRBV6-1, the J call TRBJ2-1; 10 bases are shared with TRBD1. The germline CDR1 and CDR2 sequences are MNHNS and SASEGT. V gave up 7 bases and J gave up 4 bases; unmatched junction bases: 7. The CDR3 has 15 amino acids. CDR3 protein: CASTRDRGTYNEQFF. The CDR3 DNA sequence: TGTGCCAGCACTCGGGACAGGGGAACGTACAATGAGCAGTTCTTC.

The V gene is TRBV7-8, the J gene TRBJ2-2; D unresolved. Germline V gene sequence: CDR1 SGHVS, CDR2 FQNEAQ. The CDR3 has 16 residues. Trimming took 1 base from V and 0 from J, leaving 9 bases between them. CDR3 coding DNA: TGTGCCAGCAGCTTAGAGCAGCCGACGAACACCGGGGAGCTGTTTTTT. Residues: CASSLEQPTNTGELFF.

This chain links TRBV5-1 with TRBJ1-1; 8 bases are shared with TRBD1. V lost 4 bases, J lost 3 bases, and 8 bases stayed unmatched. CDR1 SGHRS and CDR2 YFSETQ come from the germline V gene. The CDR3 extends over 15 amino acids. This CDR3 reads CASSDPGGRDTEAFF. In DNA, the CDR3 is TGCGCCAGCAGCGACCCAGGGGGCCGGGACACTGAAGCTTTCTTT.

The table lists this clone with a count of one. The V gene is TRBV4-1, the J gene TRBJ1-5, with a tentative D call TRBD1 (6 bases). V was cut by 5 bases and J by 5 bases, with 22 bases left in between. CDR1 and CDR2 from the germline V gene are MGHRA and YSYEKL. CDR3 size: 17 residues. CDR3 sequence: CASSLIYGGGYHQPQHF. CDR3 nucleotides: TGCGCCAGCAGCTTGATCTATGGGGGCGGTTACCATCAGCCCCAGCATTTT.

This clone has only one observation. The CDR3 coding sequence is TGCAGCGTACGGGAGACTGGGTTCACTGAAGCTTTCTTT. Encoded protein: CSVRETGFTEAFF. The chain links TRBV29-1 to TRBJ1-1; D is undetermined. V was pared by 6 bases and J by 4 bases, with 15 bases between. CDR3 length: 13 residues. The V gene's germline CDR1 is SQVTM and CDR2 ANQGSEA. Combining the CDR3 with reference TRBV29-1 and TRBJ1-1 gives the whole variable domain SAVISQKPSRDICQRGTSLTIQCQVDSQVTMMFWYRQQPGQSLTLIATANQGSEATYESGFVIDKFPISRPNLTFSTLTVSNMSPEDSSIYLCSVRETGFTEAFFGQGTRLTVV.

The rearrangement joins TRBV6-6 to TRBJ2-1; 10 positions agree with TRBD2. With V trimmed by 5 bases and J by 7 bases, 5 bases remained unmatched. The CDR3 length is 14 residues. Germline lookup yields CDR1 MNHNY and CDR2 SVGAGI (reference sequence). The CDR3 sequence: CASSPSGGGNEQFF. The DNA for the CDR3 is TGTGCCAGCAGTCCCAGCGGGGGGGGAAATGAGCAGTTCTTC.

V is TRBV14 and J is TRBJ1-2; D remains ambiguous. V was clipped by 0 bases and J by 7 bases, with 15 bases between them. The germline gives CDR1 SGHDN, CDR2 FVKESK. The CDR3 is made up of 15 amino acids. CDR3 DNA: TGTGCCAGCAGCCAAGATGCGCCCACTGAGGTTGGCTACACCTTC. Its protein is CASSQDAPTEVGYTF.

This clone has just a few counts. The chain combines TRBV10-3 with TRBJ2-1; 7 nucleotides line up with TRBD1. Trimming took 4 bases from V and 5 from J; bases not matched to a gene: 8. CDR1 ENHRY and CDR2 SYGVKD come from the germline V gene. This CDR3 comprises 15 residues. The CDR3 DNA is TGTGCCATCAGTGGACAGGGTGGAGGACACAATGAGCAGTTCTTC. Translation gives CAISGQGGGHNEQFF.

The chain has TRBV11-3 and TRBJ2-3; D possibly corresponds to TRBD2 (5 bases). CDR3 length: 14 amino acids. Trimming took off 0 bases at V and 1 base at J, with 5 bases between the two ends. The germline V gene encodes CDR1 SGHNT and CDR2 YENEEA. Here the CDR3 reads CASSLDGGTDTQYF. CDR3 nucleotides: TGTGCCAGCAGCTTAGACGGGGGCACAGATACGCAGTATTTT.

This chain connects TRBV6-1 to TRBJ1-5, with 7 positions matching TRBD1. This CDR3 has 15 residues. With 6 bases clipped from V and 1 base from J, the junction kept 6 bases outside the gene matches. Germline-derived CDR1 and CDR2 are MNHNS and SASEGT. The CDR3 DNA sequence: TGTGCCAGCAGCGCCGGGACAGAAAGCAATCAGCCCCAGCATTTT. This sequence encodes CASSAGTESNQPQHF.

The rearrangement joins TRBV28 to TRBJ1-3, with TRBD1 matching 7 bases. Germline CDR1 and CDR2: MDHEN and SYDVKM. CDR3 size: 15 residues. Trimming removed 6 bases from V and 2 bases from J; junction bases left unmatched: 7. The CDR3 loop reads CASSLDRLAGNTIYF. Written as DNA, the CDR3 is TGTGCCAGCAGCTTGGACAGGTTGGCTGGAAACACCATATATTTT.

The chain recombines TRBV30 with TRBJ2-1; 8 bases are shared with TRBD2. V shed 4 bases, J shed 6 bases, and the junction held 5 bases outside the gene matches. The length of the CDR3 is 13 residues. The germline CDR1 and CDR2 sequences are GTSNPN and SVGIG (reference sequence). The CDR3: CAWIRTSINEQFF. The CDR3 DNA reads TGTGCCTGGATCAGGACTAGCATCAATGAGCAGTTCTTC.

This clone appeared a single time. The chain employs TRBV28 and TRBJ1-5; 7 bases fit TRBD1. Germline CDR1 is MDHEN and CDR2 is SYDVKM. The CDR3 consists of 15 residues. J lost 4 bases, V lost 6 bases, and 9 bases had no gene match. In DNA form, the CDR3 reads TGTGCCAGCAGAATACCGGGACAGAGTAATCAGCCCCAGCATTTT. Its translation is CASRIPGQSNQPQHF.

The chain is built from TRBV4-1 and TRBJ1-2, with D possibly TRBD1 on 5 matching bases. CDR1 is MGHRA, CDR2 YSYEKL, per germline. V dropped 2 bases and J dropped 8 bases, with 15 bases sitting between them. This CDR3 spans 14 amino acids. The CDR3 coding sequence is TGCGCCAGCAGCCAACTCACGGGACTCCTAGGCTACACCTTC. This codes for CASSQLTGLLGYTF.

The CDR3 sequence is CASSPGDRYTGELFF. The CDR3 bases are TGTGCCAGCAGTCCAGGGGACAGGTACACCGGGGAGCTGTTTTTT. The chain is built from TRBV27 and TRBJ2-2; TRBD1 matches 8 bases. Per germline, CDR1 MNHEY and CDR2 SMNVEV (reference sequence). V shed 5 bases, J shed 3 bases, and the junction held 5 bases outside the gene matches. The CDR3 contains 15 residues.

Regarding this clone: One end of the junction is discordant with germline, which a read error may explain. The rearrangement joins TRBV7-9 to TRBJ2-5, with D perhaps TRBD1 (5 bases). Germline V gene lookup returns CDR1 SEHNR and CDR2 FQNEAQ (reference sequence). The CDR3 totals 15 residues. CDR3 sequence: CASSQLGPPQGTQYF. Written as DNA, the CDR3 is TGTGCCAGCAGCCAATTGGGGCCCCCTCAAGGGACCCAGTACTTC.

The chain couples TRBV10-2 to TRBJ2-6; D ambiguous. Germline V lookup: CDR1 WSHSY, CDR2 SAAADI. V was shortened by 7 bases and J by 4 bases, with 11 bases between the two germline ends. This CDR3 contains 14 residues. The CDR3: CASNPTAGANVLTF. The CDR3 bases are TGCGCCAGCAACCCCACGGCGGGGGCCAACGTCCTGACTTTC.

This rearrangement joins TRBV2 to TRBJ2-7; possibly TRBD1 or TRBD2 for D (5 bases each). There are 14 residues in the CDR3. The germline gives CDR1 SNHLY, CDR2 FYNNEI. Deletions cut 10 bases from V and 1 base from J, with 17 bases between. The CDR3 sequence is CATLAYGGSYEQYF. The CDR3 coding sequence is TGTGCCACCTTAGCCTATGGGGGTTCCTACGAGCAGTACTTC.

The chain is built from TRBV14 and TRBJ2-5; the D gene could be TRBD1 or TRBD2 (6 bases each). Germline lookup yields CDR1 SGHDN and CDR2 FVKESK. This CDR3 has 18 residues. The V and J ends lost 4 bases and 2 bases respectively, with 23 bases between them. CDR3 in DNA: TGTGCCAGCAGCCCCCATAAATTCGGGGGCCAAATTCAAGAGACCCAGTACTTC. This gives the protein CASSPHKFGGQIQETQYF.

The genes are TRBV19 and TRBJ1-1, with a possible D match to TRBD1 (6 bases). Germline V gives CDR1 LNHDA, CDR2 SQIVND (reference sequence). The V end was cut by 5 bases, the J end by 0 bases, with 10 bases between. The CDR3 covers 14 residues. The CDR3 reads CASSRGGMNTEAFF. CDR3 coding DNA: TGTGCCAGTAGTCGAGGGGGGATGAACACTGAAGCTTTCTTT.

V is TRBV4-2 and J is TRBJ2-3; D unresolved. The CDR3 contains 14 residues. Germline V gene lookup returns CDR1 LGHNA and CDR2 YNFKEQ. V was pared by 0 bases and J by 4 bases, with 8 bases between. CDR3 in DNA: TGTGCCAGCAGCCAAGATCCCCCCCCAGATACGCAGTATTTT. Translated: CASSQDPPPDTQYF.

The chain couples TRBV5-8 to TRBJ1-6; TRBD1 might be the D (5 bases). This CDR3 comprises 14 residues. The V end lost 2 bases, the J end lost 5 bases, and 8 bases lay between the germline ends. In germline, CDR1 is SGHTS, CDR2 YDEGEE. The CDR3 DNA is TGTGCCAGCAGCTTCCGGGGCGATAATTCACCCCTCCACTTT. It codes for CASSFRGDNSPLHF.

This clone was counted a few times. The chain links TRBV7-9 to TRBJ1-1; D unresolved. There are 14 residues in the CDR3. CDR1 is SEHNR and CDR2 is FQNEAQ in the germline V gene (reference sequence). V was clipped by 5 bases and J by 2 bases, with 12 bases between them. The CDR3 DNA reads as TGTGCCAGCAGCCTCAACGGAGGAAACACTGAAGCTTTCTTT. This sequence encodes CASSLNGGNTEAFF.

The chain links TRBV5-1 to TRBJ2-7; D is uncertain. Per germline, CDR1 SGHRS and CDR2 YFSETQ. The CDR3 is 14 residues long. Trimming left V 5 bases short and J 5 bases short, with 17 bases between. CDR3 residues: CASRTEGVYHEQYF. The CDR3 nucleotides read TGCGCCAGCAGGACGGAAGGCGTTTACCACGAGCAGTACTTC.

This clone was seen a handful of times. The rearrangement links TRBV28 to TRBJ1-2; 7 nucleotides agree with TRBD1. Germline V gene data show CDR1 as MDHEN and CDR2 as SYDVKM. Losses at the gene ends were 3 bases for V and 5 bases for J; bases not matched to a gene: 12. The CDR3 loop spans 16 amino acids. The CDR3 region has the DNA TGTGCCAGCAGTTTCGAGGGGGCGGTTGTGGAGTATGGCTACACCTTC. This codes for CASSFEGAVVEYGYTF.

The chain carries TRBV6-5 and TRBJ1-1; TRBD1 matches 7 bases. Trimming at V came to 6 bases and at J to 1 base, leaving 5 bases not matched to a gene. Germline-derived CDR1 and CDR2 are MNHEY and SVGAGI. The CDR3 extends over 14 amino acids. The CDR3 region is CASRSDRRNTEAFF. The CDR3 coding sequence is TGTGCCAGCAGGTCGGACAGGAGGAACACTGAAGCTTTCTTT.

This clone is judged medium-sized. The chain is built from TRBV18 and TRBJ2-7; D gene unclear. V shed 1 base and J shed 5 bases, with 0 bases lying between them. Germline V gene lookup returns CDR1 KGHSH and CDR2 LQKENI. The CDR3 is 10 amino acids. CDR3 in amino acids: CASSPHEQYF. As DNA, the CDR3 is TGTGCCAGCTCACCACACGAGCAGTACTTC.